These 25 T cell receptor beta chains share one sample of origin, sequenced in a study of T-cell memory formation after mild COVID-19. TCRdb redid the calling of the 5' RACE reads with MiXCR, one entry per CDR3 protein. Among under 650,000 distinct CDR3 sequences, approximately 19% were seen once, and the ten largest hold 12%. Sequenced input: PBMCs or a T cell subset sorted from them (not recorded which). The receptors derive from an adult woman who had mild COVID-19 (a few samples of this study predate the infection). Cell type and time point are not known.

On this clonotype: The junction departs from the called germline gene at one end, perhaps through a read error. The chain carries TRBV12-3 or TRBV12-4 and TRBJ2-1; 11 positions agree with TRBD2. This CDR3 contains 15 residues. DNA of the CDR3: TGTGCCAGCAGATTAGCGGGAGGGCCCTACAATGAGCAGTTCTTC. It specifies CASRLAGGPYNEQFF.

The chain has TRBV24-1 and TRBJ2-5, with D possibly called TRBD1 or TRBD2 (6 bases each). CDR1 KGHDR and CDR2 SFDVKD come from the germline V gene. The V and J ends lost 6 bases and 2 bases respectively, with 15 bases between them. The CDR3 consists of 15 residues. The CDR3, as DNA: TGTGCCACCAGTTCCGCGGGAACAGGGCAAGAGACCCAGTACTTC. It translates to CATSSAGTGQETQYF.

This clonotype turned up a few times. This chain uses TRBV5-1 with TRBJ2-1, with D tentatively TRBD2 (5 bases). Germline CDR1 SGHRS, CDR2 YFSETQ. The CDR3 consists of 15 residues. Trimming stripped 2 bases from V and 2 bases from J, with 11 bases between. The CDR3 here is CASSFRSGPYNEQFF. Written as DNA, the CDR3 is TGCGCCAGCAGCTTCCGAAGCGGACCCTACAATGAGCAGTTCTTC.

The V gene is TRBV15, the J gene TRBJ2-3; 7 bases line up with TRBD1. Germline CDR1 LNHNV, CDR2 YYDKDF (reference sequence). Trimming removed 4 bases from V and 2 bases from J; junction bases left unmatched: 9. This CDR3 is 16 amino acids long. As DNA, the CDR3 is TGTGCCACCAGCATTCGACAGGGCTTACCCACAGATACGCAGTATTTT. Amino acids: CATSIRQGLPTDTQYF.

CDR3 nucleotide sequence: TGTGCCAGCAGCATAACCAGGGGGCCCACTGAAGAGCAGTACTTC. This codes for CASSITRGPTEEQYF. J is TRBJ2-7 and V is TRBV27, with TRBD1 identical over 8 bases. CDR1 is MNHEY, CDR2 SMNVEV, per germline (reference sequence). This CDR3 comprises 15 residues. V was clipped by 6 bases and J by 7 bases; unmatched bases: 14.

This chain uses TRBV5-1 with TRBJ1-5; weak D call: TRBD1 (6 bases). Trimming removed 0 bases at V and 3 bases at J, with 10 bases between. This CDR3 has 15 amino acids. CDR1 is SGHRS, CDR2 YFSETQ, per germline. This CDR3 is CASSLDGQNNQPQHF. The CDR3 nucleotides read TGCGCCAGCAGCTTGGATGGACAGAACAATCAGCCCCAGCATTTT.

The CDR3 protein is CATLRGRVGYTF. Written as DNA, the CDR3 is TGTGCCACCCTAAGGGGTAGGGTTGGCTACACCTTC. This chain links TRBV6-1 with TRBJ1-2; D is possibly TRBD1 (5 bases). The CDR3 consists of 12 residues. Germline CDR1 is MNHNS and CDR2 is SASEGT. Deletions cut 10 bases from V and 7 bases from J, with 16 bases between.

The gene calls are TRBV24-1 and TRBJ2-3, with D uncertain. This CDR3 spans 13 amino acids. Germline V gene sequence: CDR1 KGHDR, CDR2 SFDVKD. Trimming took 4 bases from V and 3 from J, leaving 7 bases between them. Here the CDR3 DNA reads TGTGCCACCAGTGACGCAGGAACAGATACGCAGTATTTT. Translation gives CATSDAGTDTQYF.

This chain connects TRBV19 to TRBJ2-3, with a tentative D call TRBD1 (5 bases). This CDR3 is built from 17 residues. V was clipped by 5 bases and J by 6 bases, with 24 bases between them. Germline assignment: CDR1 LNHDA and CDR2 SQIVND (reference sequence). CDR3 loop: CASSWLGWQGGVDTQYF. The CDR3 DNA follows: TGTGCCAGTAGTTGGCTAGGGTGGCAGGGTGGCGTGGATACGCAGTATTTT.

This clonotype was detected ten times or more. The chain has TRBV29-1 and TRBJ1-1, with D hard to call. Germline V gene data show CDR1 as SQVTM and CDR2 as ANQGSEA. V lost 5 bases to trimming and J lost 2 bases, with 6 bases between them. The CDR3 is made up of 11 amino acids. CDR3: CSVLTNTEAFF. The CDR3 region has the DNA TGCAGCGTTCTGACCAACACTGAAGCTTTCTTT.

The rearrangement uses TRBV11-2 and TRBJ2-7; TRBD2 matches 11 bases. The junction had 9 bases not matched to a gene; V was cut back by 2 bases and J by 6 bases. Germline V gene lookup returns CDR1 SGHAT and CDR2 FQNNGV. This CDR3 contains 16 residues. This CDR3 is CASSLTSGGLRGEQYF. The CDR3, as DNA: TGTGCCAGCAGCTTAACTAGCGGGGGCCTAAGGGGCGAGCAGTACTTC.

This chain joins TRBV4-1 and TRBJ2-1; D not resolved. CDR1 is MGHRA, CDR2 YSYEKL, per germline. CDR3 length: 13 amino acids. Trimming took 1 base from V and 1 from J, leaving 2 bases between them. In DNA form, the CDR3 reads TGCGCCAGCAGCCAAGTATCCTACAATGAGCAGTTCTTC. Translation gives CASSQVSYNEQFF.

This clonotype was seen a few times. The chain has TRBV5-1 and TRBJ1-2; D is unclear. V was pared by 4 bases and J by 6 bases, with 13 bases between. CDR1 and CDR2 (germline): SGHRS, YFSETQ. The CDR3 is 13 amino acids. In nucleotides, the CDR3 is TGCGCCAGCAGCGCAGCGGTTAGTCATGGCTACACCTTC. Its translation: CASSAAVSHGYTF.

The chain employs TRBV7-2 and TRBJ2-2; 9 bases match TRBD2. Losses at the gene ends were 5 bases for V and 6 bases for J; bases not matched to a gene: 13. Germline V gives CDR1 SGHTA, CDR2 FQGNSA. This CDR3 contains 17 residues. CDR3 in DNA: TGTGCCAGCAGCCTAACTGGTGGCGGGAGGGCCTCCGGGGAGCTGTTTTTT. Translated: CASSLTGGGRASGELFF.

This chain joins TRBV19 and TRBJ2-7, with D tentatively TRBD1 or TRBD2 (5 bases each). The V gene's germline CDR1 is LNHDA and CDR2 SQIVND (reference sequence). V was clipped by 3 bases and J by 4 bases, with 7 bases between them. CDR3 size: 12 residues. CDR3 sequence reads: CASSIWGYEQYF. CDR3 in DNA: TGTGCCAGTAGTATCTGGGGGTACGAGCAGTACTTC.

This clonotype appeared a few times. The chain has TRBV7-2 and TRBJ1-1; D might be TRBD1 (6 bases). This CDR3 is 14 amino acids long. Germline loops: CDR1 SGHTA, CDR2 FQGNSA. Trimming left V 5 bases short and J 0 bases short, with 10 bases between. This CDR3 reads CASSHGTLNTEAFF. Here the CDR3 DNA reads TGTGCCAGCAGCCACGGGACACTGAACACTGAAGCTTTCTTT.

This clonotype appeared many times. The chain's CDR3 is CASSYRQGGNEKLFF. The CDR3 DNA reads TGTGCCAGCAGTTACCGACAGGGGGGGAATGAAAAACTGTTTTTT. The V and J genes are TRBV12-3 or TRBV12-4 and TRBJ1-4; 9 positions agree with TRBD1. After removal of 4 bases from V and 5 bases from J, the junction contained 5 bases not matched to a gene. This CDR3 comprises 15 residues.

The chain is built from TRBV6-5 and TRBJ2-5; 12 bases are a match to TRBD2. CDR1 is MNHEY, CDR2 SVGAGI, per germline. The V gene end was trimmed by 6 bases and the J gene end by 3 bases; junction bases not matched to a gene: 14. The CDR3 loop spans 18 amino acids. The CDR3 region is CASSLTLGRLAGEETQYF. The CDR3, as DNA: TGTGCCAGCAGCCTCACCTTGGGCCGACTAGCGGGAGAAGAGACCCAGTACTTC.

The chain carries TRBV12-3 or TRBV12-4 and TRBJ2-3; 11 bases fit TRBD1. V gave up 5 bases and J gave up 6 bases; unmatched junction bases: 7. This CDR3 region has 15 residues. The CDR3 bases are TGTGCCAGCAGTACACGGACAGGGGGCAAGGATACGCAGTATTTT. Its protein is CASSTRTGGKDTQYF.

In its sample, this clonotype was seen many times. This rearrangement joins TRBV7-9 to TRBJ2-7, with 8 nucleotides matching TRBD1. The CDR3 is 15 amino acids. The V gene's germline CDR1 is SEHNR and CDR2 FQNEAQ (reference sequence). Unmatched junction bases numbered 10, after V lost 4 bases and J lost 5 bases. The CDR3 here is CASSSPLDRDDEQYF. CDR3 in DNA: TGTGCCAGCAGCTCACCCCTGGACAGGGACGACGAGCAGTACTTC. Filled out from reference TRBV7-9 and TRBJ2-7, the complete variable domain reads DTGVSQNPRHKITKRGQNVTFRCDPISEHNRLYWYRQTLGQGPEFLTYFQNEAQLEKSRLLSDRFSAERPKGSFSTLEIQRTEQGDSAMYLCASSSPLDRDDEQYFGPGTRLTVT.

J is TRBJ2-1 and V is TRBV7-9; 7 bases agree with TRBD1. Trimming removed 5 bases from V and 1 base from J; junction bases left unmatched: 8. Per the germline V gene, CDR1 is SEHNR and CDR2 is FQNEAQ (reference sequence). This CDR3 has 16 amino acids. Here the CDR3 reads CASSPRTGLSYNEQFF. Here the CDR3 DNA reads TGTGCCAGCAGCCCCCGGACAGGTTTATCCTACAATGAGCAGTTCTTC.

This clonotype was seen more than once but under ten times. The V and J genes are TRBV7-2 and TRBJ2-7, with D hard to call. From germline, CDR1 is SGHTA and CDR2 FQGNSA. V dropped 4 bases and J dropped 3 bases, with 7 bases sitting between them. CDR3 size: 12 residues. The CDR3 nucleotides read TGTGCCAGCAGCTCGTTTTACTACGAGCAGTACTTC. This gives the protein CASSSFYYEQYF.

This sequence joins TRBV27 and TRBJ2-2; the D is unclear. The CDR3 runs to 15 residues. Trimming left V 3 bases short and J 2 bases short, with 10 bases between. The germline CDR1 and CDR2 sequences are MNHEY and SMNVEV (reference sequence). The CDR3 nucleotides read TGTGCCAGCAGTTTTAGCCAGGAAAACACCGGGGAGCTGTTTTTT. Translated, it gives CASSFSQENTGELFF.

This clonotype was observed a handful of times. DNA for the CDR3: TGTGCCAGCGGGACTCCGAACACCGGGGAGCTGTTTTTT. This sequence encodes CASGTPNTGELFF. This chain joins TRBV12-3 or TRBV12-4 and TRBJ2-2; possibly TRBD2 for D (6 bases). The CDR3 runs to 13 residues. The ends were cut back, 8 bases at V and 0 bases at J, with 7 bases in the middle.

The V gene is TRBV4-3, the J gene TRBJ2-1; 11 bases map to TRBD2. With V trimmed by 5 bases and J by 8 bases, 8 bases remained unmatched. CDR3 length: 15 amino acids. The germline V gene has CDR1 LGHNA and CDR2 YSLEER. Here the CDR3 DNA reads TGCGCCAGCAGCTATAGCGGGAGGGCCTTGGATGAGCAGTTCTTC. Amino acids: CASSYSGRALDEQFF.